This TCR beta chain was observed in a study of OX40 agonist ivuxolimab in advanced cancers. Study details: Patients were treated with intravenous ivuxolimab, dosed at 0.01 to 10 mg/kg and infused every 2 weeks. Partial responses, seen in three patients, involved one hepatocellular carcinoma and two cutaneous melanomas. Dose-escalation subjects each had hepatocellular carcinoma, melanoma, renal cell or head and neck cancer. Study-level findings and limits: Researchers report that CD8+ T cells had, on average, more expanded clones than CD4+.

Germline V gene lookup returns CDR1 MNHEY and CDR2 SMNVEV (reference sequence). V was pared by 6 bases and J by 4 bases, with 8 bases of the junction left unmatched. The CDR3 loop spans 14 amino acids. Clones were read by immunoSEQ multiplex PCR, and TCRdb kept only the in-frame ones, dropping some. Of tens of thousands of clones listed, around 80% are singletons. As concerns this clone: What it binds is not known.

The V and J genes are TRBV27 and TRBJ2-5; 7 positions match TRBD2. This TCR came from an adult with an advanced solid tumor such as melanoma, head and neck, liver or kidney cancer. Specimen: CD4+ or CD8+ T cells sorted from blood, collected in a trial of the OX40 agonist ivuxolimab. This CDR3 is CASRPGTTRETQYF. The CDR3 nucleotides are TGTGCCAGCAGACCGGGGACTACCCGAGAGACCCAGTACTTC.